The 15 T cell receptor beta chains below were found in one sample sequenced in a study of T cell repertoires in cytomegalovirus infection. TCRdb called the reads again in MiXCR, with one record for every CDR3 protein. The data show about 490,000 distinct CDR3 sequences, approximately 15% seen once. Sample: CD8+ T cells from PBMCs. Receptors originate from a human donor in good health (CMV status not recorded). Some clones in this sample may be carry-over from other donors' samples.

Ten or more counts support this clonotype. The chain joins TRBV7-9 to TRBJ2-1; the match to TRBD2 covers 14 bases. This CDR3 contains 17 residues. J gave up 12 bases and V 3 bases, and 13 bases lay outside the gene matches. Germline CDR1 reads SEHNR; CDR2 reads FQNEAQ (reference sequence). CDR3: CASSFLGTSGSILGQFF. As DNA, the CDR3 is TGTGCCAGCAGCTTTCTAGGGACTAGCGGGAGTATATTAGGGCAGTTCTTC.

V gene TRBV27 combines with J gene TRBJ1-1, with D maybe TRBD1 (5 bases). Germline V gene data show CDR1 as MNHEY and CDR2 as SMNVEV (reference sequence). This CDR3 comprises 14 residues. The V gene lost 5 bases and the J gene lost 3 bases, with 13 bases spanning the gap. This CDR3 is CASSRRTGDTEAFF. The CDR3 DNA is TGTGCCAGCAGTCGTCGGACGGGGGACACTGAAGCTTTCTTT.

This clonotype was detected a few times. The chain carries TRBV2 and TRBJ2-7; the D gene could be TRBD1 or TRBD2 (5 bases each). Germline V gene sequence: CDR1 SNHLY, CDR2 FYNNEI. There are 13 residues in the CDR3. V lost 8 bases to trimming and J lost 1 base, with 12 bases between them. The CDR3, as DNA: TGTGCCAGCGGGGGAGCTGGGTCCTACGAGCAGTACTTC. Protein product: CASGGAGSYEQYF. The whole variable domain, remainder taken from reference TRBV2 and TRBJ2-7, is EPEVTQTPSHQVTQMGQEVILRCVPISNHLYFYWYRQILGQKVEFLVSFYNNEISEKSEIFDDQFSVERPDGSNFTLKIRSTKLEDSAMYFCASGGAGSYEQYFGPGTRLTVT.

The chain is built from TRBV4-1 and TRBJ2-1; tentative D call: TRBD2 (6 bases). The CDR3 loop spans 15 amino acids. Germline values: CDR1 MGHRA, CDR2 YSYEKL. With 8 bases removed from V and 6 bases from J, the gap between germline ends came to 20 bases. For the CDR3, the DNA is TGCGCCAGCCAGATAAGAAGGGACTTCCGCAATGAGCAGTTCTTC. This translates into CASQIRRDFRNEQFF.

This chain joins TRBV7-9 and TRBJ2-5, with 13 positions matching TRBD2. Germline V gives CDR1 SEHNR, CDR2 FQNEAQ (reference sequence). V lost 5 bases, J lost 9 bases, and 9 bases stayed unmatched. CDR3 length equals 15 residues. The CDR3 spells CASSPTLLAGGAQYF. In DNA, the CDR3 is TGTGCCAGCAGCCCCACCCTACTAGCGGGAGGGGCCCAGTACTTC.

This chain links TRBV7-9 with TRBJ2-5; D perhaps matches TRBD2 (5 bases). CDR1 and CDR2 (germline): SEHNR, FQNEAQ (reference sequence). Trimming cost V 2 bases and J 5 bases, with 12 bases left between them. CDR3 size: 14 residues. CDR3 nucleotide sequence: TGTGCCAGCAGCTTAATCGGGGTTCGGGAGACCCAGTACTTC. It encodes CASSLIGVRETQYF. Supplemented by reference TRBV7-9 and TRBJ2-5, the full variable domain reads DTGVSQNPRHKITKRGQNVTFRCDPISEHNRLYWYRQTLGQGPEFLTYFQNEAQLEKSRLLSDRFSAERPKGSFSTLEIQRTEQGDSAMYLCASSLIGVRETQYFGPGTRLLVL.

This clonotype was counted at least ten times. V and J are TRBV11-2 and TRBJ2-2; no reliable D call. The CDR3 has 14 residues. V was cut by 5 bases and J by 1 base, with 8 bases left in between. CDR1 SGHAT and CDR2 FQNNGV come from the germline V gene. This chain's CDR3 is CASSARQNTGELFF. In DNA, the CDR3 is TGTGCCAGCAGCGCCCGACAGAACACCGGGGAGCTGTTTTTT. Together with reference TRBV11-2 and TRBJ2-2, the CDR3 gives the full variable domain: EAGVAQSPRYKIIEKRQSVAFWCNPISGHATLYWYQQILGQGPKLLIQFQNNGVVDDSQLPKDRFSAERLKGVDSTLKIQPAKLEDSAVYLCASSARQNTGELFFGEGSRLTVL.

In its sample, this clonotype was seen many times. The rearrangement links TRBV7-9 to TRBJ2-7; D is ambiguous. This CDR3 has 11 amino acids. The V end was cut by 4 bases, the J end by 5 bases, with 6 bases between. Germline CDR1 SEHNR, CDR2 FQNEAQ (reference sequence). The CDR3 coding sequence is TGTGCCAGCAGCTCCTTGAACGAGCAGTACTTC. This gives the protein CASSSLNEQYF.

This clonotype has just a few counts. As DNA, the CDR3 is TGTGCCAGCAGTTATTCAGACATCGGGGAGCTGTTTTTT. It translates to CASSYSDIGELFF. V gene TRBV6-5 combines with J gene TRBJ2-2; D is unresolved. The CDR3 totals 13 residues. Germline loops: CDR1 MNHEY, CDR2 SVGAGI. V was pared by 3 bases and J by 7 bases, with 9 bases between.

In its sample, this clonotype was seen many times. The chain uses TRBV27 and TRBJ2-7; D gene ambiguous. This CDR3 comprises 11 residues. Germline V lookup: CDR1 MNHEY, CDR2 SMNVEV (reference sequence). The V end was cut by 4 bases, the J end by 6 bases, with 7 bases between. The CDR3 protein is CASSWGSEQYF. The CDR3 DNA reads TGTGCCAGCAGTTGGGGATCCGAGCAGTACTTC.

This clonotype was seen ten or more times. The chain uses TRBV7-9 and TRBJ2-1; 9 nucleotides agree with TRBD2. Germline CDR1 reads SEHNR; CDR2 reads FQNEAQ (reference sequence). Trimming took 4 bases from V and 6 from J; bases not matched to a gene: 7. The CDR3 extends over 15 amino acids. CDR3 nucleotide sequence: TGTGCCAGCAGCTCCCTAGCGGGGTTAGGCAATGAGCAGTTCTTC. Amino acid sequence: CASSSLAGLGNEQFF.

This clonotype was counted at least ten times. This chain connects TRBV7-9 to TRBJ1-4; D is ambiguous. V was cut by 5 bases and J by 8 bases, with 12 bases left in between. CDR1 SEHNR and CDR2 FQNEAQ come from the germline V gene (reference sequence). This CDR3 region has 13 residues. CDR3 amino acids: CASSPTLREKLFF. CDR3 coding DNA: TGTGCCAGCAGCCCGACGTTACGGGAAAAACTGTTTTTT.

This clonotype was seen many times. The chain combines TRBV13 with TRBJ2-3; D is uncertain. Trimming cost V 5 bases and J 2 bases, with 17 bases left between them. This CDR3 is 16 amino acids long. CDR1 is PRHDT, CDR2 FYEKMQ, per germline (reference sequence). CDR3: CASSRRQEVHTDTQYF. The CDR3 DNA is TGTGCCAGCAGCCGACGCCAAGAGGTCCACACAGATACGCAGTATTTT.

CDR3 nucleotide sequence: TGTGCCAGCAGTCCGCGACCTAGCGGGAAGGATGAGCAGTTCTTC. Protein: CASSPRPSGKDEQFF. V gene TRBV27 combines with J gene TRBJ2-1; TRBD2 agrees at 9 bases. Trimming took 5 bases from V and 8 from J; bases not matched to a gene: 10. The CDR3 contains 15 residues. The V gene's germline CDR1 is MNHEY and CDR2 SMNVEV (reference sequence).

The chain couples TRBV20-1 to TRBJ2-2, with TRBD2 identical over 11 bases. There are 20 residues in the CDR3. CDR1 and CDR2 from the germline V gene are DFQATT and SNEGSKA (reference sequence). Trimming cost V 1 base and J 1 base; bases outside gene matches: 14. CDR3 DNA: TGCAGTGCTAGAGGTTTAGCGGGAGGGCCCGAGTTGATGAACACCGGGGAGCTGTTTTTT. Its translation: CSARGLAGGPELMNTGELFF.